The present entry profiles one TCR beta chain with its context. CDR1 is SGHVS and CDR2 is FQNEAQ in the germline V gene. V lost 0 bases to trimming and J lost 7 bases, with 10 bases between them. The length of the CDR3 is 14 residues. RNA transcripts yielded amplified TCR beta CDR3 regions. When the TCR CDR3 underwent first-round RT-PCR, the HTBI primer set was used. TCRdb fed the multiplex PCR reads into MiXCR, producing one record per CDR3 protein. The sample carries about 260,000 distinct CDR3 sequences, roughly 15% recorded once. The data were obtained in a study of T cells in Graves' hyperthyroidism and ophthalmopathy.

The origin of this receptor is a woman between 18 and 29 years old with Graves' ophthalmopathy. The sequenced material came from blood. V gene TRBV7-8 combines with J gene TRBJ2-1; D is unclear. The CDR3 reads CASSLAEGRNEQFF. The CDR3 DNA sequence: TGTGCCAGCAGCTTAGCGGAAGGTAGAAATGAGCAGTTCTTC. The full variable domain, completed using reference TRBV7-8 and TRBJ2-1, is GAGVSQSPRYKVAKRGQDVALRCDPISGHVSLFWYQQALGQGPEFLTYFQNEAQLDKSGLPSDRFFAERPEGSVSTLKIQRTQQEDSAVYLCASSLAEGRNEQFFGPGTRLTVL.